What follows are 19 T cell receptor beta chains derived from one specimen sequenced in a study of blood T cell repertoires in COVID-19. Using immunoSEQ multiplex PCR, the repertoire was profiled, and TCRdb retains in-frame clones only, with some absent. The sample lists 200,000 to 250,000 clones, almost 90% seen once, with about 15% in the top ten. Specimen: PBMCs or T cells enriched from blood (not recorded which). These receptors came from a young man who had been exposed to COVID-19.

This chain joins TRBV4-1 and TRBJ1-3; the match to TRBD1 covers 7 bases. Trimming at V came to 4 bases and at J to 0 bases, leaving 15 bases not matched to a gene. CDR1 MGHRA and CDR2 YSYEKL come from the germline V gene. The CDR3 loop spans 19 amino acids. Here the CDR3 DNA reads TGCGCCAGCAGCCCAAGTCCCTTGGGACAGCTACACTCTGGAAACACCATATATTTT. Its protein product is CASSPSPLGQLHSGNTIYF.

The chain couples TRBV4-2 to TRBJ2-7, with D tentatively TRBD2 (6 bases). V lost 1 base and J 2 bases, leaving 9 bases between the germline ends. Germline V gives CDR1 LGHNA, CDR2 YNFKEQ. The CDR3 is 14 amino acids. The CDR3, as DNA: TGTGCCAGCAGCCAAGTAACGGGGGCCTACGAGCAGTACTTC. It is translated as CASSQVTGAYEQYF.

This clone appeared a few times. The chain combines TRBV7-3 with TRBJ2-1, with 12 bases aligning to TRBD2. The trim removed 5 bases at V and 4 bases at J, leaving 12 bases unmatched. Germline V lookup: CDR1 SGHTA, CDR2 FQGTGA. The CDR3 contains 18 residues. The CDR3: CASSLSSGGAGSYNEQFF. CDR3 sequence (DNA): TGTGCCAGCAGCCTCTCTAGCGGGGGGGCCGGTAGTTACAATGAGCAGTTCTTC.

The chain uses TRBV5-4 and TRBJ1-2; the match to TRBD1 covers 7 bases. With V trimmed by 4 bases and J by 8 bases, 11 bases remained unmatched. Germline CDR1 and CDR2: SGHNT and YYREEE (reference sequence). The CDR3 is 14 amino acids. The DNA for the CDR3 is TGTGCCAGCAGCCATAGGACAGGCACAGGCGGCTACACCTTC. Translating gives CASSHRTGTGGYTF.

J is TRBJ2-1 and V is TRBV7-7; TRBD1 agrees at 8 bases. The V gene end was trimmed by 11 bases and the J gene end by 3 bases; junction bases not matched to a gene: 6. The CDR3 has 13 amino acids. The germline V gene has CDR1 SSHAT and CDR2 FNYEAQ (reference sequence). CDR3 DNA: TGTGCCGGGGACAGGAATCTCTACAATGAGCAGTTCTTC. It specifies CAGDRNLYNEQFF.

The rearrangement joins TRBV11-2 to TRBJ1-5; D not certain. The germline gives CDR1 SGHAT, CDR2 FQNNGV. The V end lost 3 bases, the J end lost 1 base, and 7 bases lay between the germline ends. The CDR3 is made up of 14 amino acids. As DNA, the CDR3 is TGTGCCAGCAGCTTGTCTAGAAGCAATCAGCCCCAGCATTTT. It is translated as CASSLSRSNQPQHF.

The V call is TRBV15, the J call TRBJ1-2; no definite D call. This CDR3 has 16 residues. Germline-derived CDR1 and CDR2 are LNHNV and YYDKDF (reference sequence). Trimming stripped 1 base from V and 3 bases from J, with 15 bases between. DNA of the CDR3: TGTGCCACCAGCAGAGCCCTGGTGAGGTTGGACTATGGCTACACCTTC. Encoded protein: CATSRALVRLDYGYTF.

J is TRBJ1-4 and V is TRBV19; TRBD1 is a possible D gene (5 bases). The germline V and J ends were trimmed by 4 bases and 0 bases, with 6 bases remaining between them. Germline V gives CDR1 LNHDA, CDR2 SQIVND (reference sequence). The CDR3 consists of 14 residues. Here the CDR3 DNA reads TGTGCCAGTAGTAAGGGGACAACTAATGAAAAACTGTTTTTT. Translation gives CASSKGTTNEKLFF.

The chain joins TRBV11-2 to TRBJ1-5; no clear D gene. The CDR3 runs to 11 residues. Germline V gives CDR1 SGHAT, CDR2 FQNNGV. V lost 5 bases and J lost 9, with 8 bases in between. In DNA form, the CDR3 reads TGTGCCAGCAGCCACCCAGGGCCCCAGCATTTT. This sequence encodes CASSHPGPQHF.

The genes are TRBV11-2 and TRBJ1-1, with TRBD1 identical over 10 bases. This CDR3 has 16 amino acids. The J segment lost 3 bases and the V segment lost 4 bases, leaving 8 bases of the junction unmatched. CDR1 and CDR2 (germline): SGHAT, FQNNGV. CDR3 region: CASSSPGGTGDTEAFF. DNA for the CDR3: TGTGCCAGCAGCTCTCCTGGGGGGACAGGGGACACTGAAGCTTTCTTT.

The chain couples TRBV27 to TRBJ1-4; perhaps TRBD1 as D (5 bases). Trimming stripped 3 bases from V and 8 bases from J, with 25 bases between. Germline V gene data show CDR1 as MNHEY and CDR2 as SMNVEV (reference sequence). CDR3 length equals 18 residues. The CDR3 DNA sequence: TGTGCCAGCAGTTTCACCGGGGGTAGGAGGCCCCGGGGGGAAAAACTGTTTTTT. Its protein is CASSFTGGRRPRGEKLFF.

The chain couples TRBV9 to TRBJ2-1; TRBD2 matches 13 bases. The CDR3 loop spans 19 amino acids. Germline V gene sequence: CDR1 SGDLS, CDR2 YYNGEE. The V and J ends lost 0 bases and 7 bases, in that order; junction bases with no gene match: 13. This CDR3 is CASSVDPATSGGARNEQFF. CDR3 bases: TGTGCCAGCAGCGTAGACCCCGCCACTAGCGGGGGGGCGAGGAATGAGCAGTTCTTC.

The CDR3 region is CASSLGQSFYEQYF. CDR3 bases: TGTGCCAGCAGCTTGGGGCAGTCGTTCTACGAGCAGTACTTC. The genes are TRBV5-6 and TRBJ2-7; no firm D call. This CDR3 region has 14 residues. V lost 0 bases, J lost 3 bases, and 10 bases lay in between. CDR1 is SGHDT, CDR2 YYEEEE, per germline.

The genes are TRBV6-5 and TRBJ1-3; the D is unclear. CDR3 size: 14 residues. The germline V and J ends were trimmed by 5 bases and 10 bases, with 18 bases remaining between them. Germline CDR1 MNHEY, CDR2 SVGAGI. The CDR3, as DNA: TGTGCCAGCAGTACCCCTCCCCCGGGGAGGACCATATATTTT. It encodes CASSTPPPGRTIYF.

This clone showed up just a few times. The chain couples TRBV7-7 to TRBJ2-7; D is ambiguous. Germline V gene data show CDR1 as SSHAT and CDR2 as FNYEAQ (reference sequence). This CDR3 comprises 13 residues. V was clipped by 1 base and J by 4 bases, with 8 bases between them. The CDR3 region is CASSLDGRYEQYF. CDR3 sequence (DNA): TGTGCCAGCAGCTTAGATGGGCGTTACGAGCAGTACTTC. Together with reference TRBV7-7 and TRBJ2-7, the CDR3 gives the full variable domain: GAGVSQSPRYKVTKRGQDVTLRCDPISSHATLYWYQQALGQGPEFLTYFNYEAQPDKSGLPSDRFSAERPEGSISTLTIQRTEQRDSAMYRCASSLDGRYEQYFGPGTRLTVT.

V gene TRBV6-1 combines with J gene TRBJ2-1; possibly TRBD2 for D (7 bases). The length of the CDR3 is 15 residues. V lost 1 base and J 8 bases, leaving 15 bases between the germline ends. Germline lookup yields CDR1 MNHNS and CDR2 SASEGT. In DNA, the CDR3 is TGTGCCAGCAGTGAAGTGGGGGGGGCCTTCGATGAGCAGTTCTTC. Protein: CASSEVGGAFDEQFF.

The chain uses TRBV4-3 and TRBJ2-7; D is possibly TRBD2 (6 bases). There are 14 residues in the CDR3. The germline CDR1 and CDR2 sequences are LGHNA and YSLEER. Trimming cost V 0 bases and J 7 bases, with 13 bases left between them. CDR3 region: CASSQEEGTGEQYF. The DNA of the CDR3 is TGCGCCAGCAGCCAAGAGGAGGGGACGGGGGAGCAGTACTTC.

The chain carries TRBV11-2 and TRBJ1-4; D is perhaps TRBD1 (6 bases). The CDR3 spans 15 residues. Trimming removed 6 bases from V and 5 bases from J, with 16 bases in between. Germline V CDR1 and CDR2: SGHAT, FQNNGV. The CDR3 reads CASSVGQGQNEKLFF. Here the CDR3 DNA reads TGTGCCAGCAGTGTAGGTCAGGGGCAAAATGAAAAACTGTTTTTT.

In nucleotides, the CDR3 is TGTGCCAGCAGCTATACTAGCGGGGGGGCGGAGACCCAGTACTTC. This codes for CASSYTSGGAETQYF. The chain joins TRBV7-8 to TRBJ2-5; 13 bases are shared with TRBD2. With V trimmed by 4 bases and J by 5 bases, 4 bases remained unmatched. The CDR3 runs 15 residues. Germline CDR1 reads SGHVS; CDR2 reads FQNEAQ.